The 27 T cell receptor beta chains given below trace back to one sample, sequenced in a study of blood T cell repertoires in COVID-19 (TCRdb year 2020). Receptor libraries were prepared by the immunoSEQ multiplex PCR assay. Not all clones reach the TCRdb copy of this immuneACCESS table, which keeps in-frame sequences only. Checked studies attribute under half of the gap to unresolved V genes and leave the rest unexplained. In all, the sample holds hundreds of thousands of clones, and 75% to 90% of those were seen once. Of the sample, about 7% is held by the ten largest clones. Sequenced: peripheral blood. The source of these receptors is a man between 60 and 75 years old who had recovered from COVID-19.

This chain joins TRBV10-3 and TRBJ1-4, with 9 bases lining up with TRBD1. This CDR3 comprises 14 residues. Germline V gene sequence: CDR1 ENHRY, CDR2 SYGVKD. V shed 4 bases and J 5 bases; nucleotides not matched to a gene: 2. CDR3 DNA: TGTGCCATCAGTGCCGGGACAGGGAATGAAAAACTGTTTTTT. Its protein product is CAISAGTGNEKLFF.

The chain is built from TRBV14 and TRBJ1-2, with unresolved D. The CDR3 is 13 amino acids. Deletions cut 1 base from V and 8 bases from J, with 11 bases between. Germline V gene sequence: CDR1 SGHDN, CDR2 FVKESK. Here the CDR3 reads CASSQGSGWGYTF. CDR3 sequence (DNA): TGTGCCAGCAGCCAAGGATCGGGTTGGGGCTACACCTTC.

The chain employs TRBV5-1 and TRBJ1-2; the D gene is possibly TRBD1 (6 bases). The V end lost 3 bases, the J end lost 0 bases, and 15 bases lay between the germline ends. This CDR3 has 16 residues. Germline-derived CDR1 and CDR2 are SGHRS and YFSETQ. The CDR3 DNA reads TGCGCCAGCAGCTCCACCAGGGGTTTCCCTAACTATGGCTACACCTTC. Amino acid sequence: CASSSTRGFPNYGYTF.

This chain joins TRBV29-1 and TRBJ2-3, with 8 bases fitting TRBD2. Trimming at V came to 4 bases and at J to 4 bases, leaving 7 bases not matched to a gene. This CDR3 comprises 14 residues. Germline loops: CDR1 SQVTM, CDR2 ANQGSEA. CDR3 amino acids: CSVGVGGAADTQYF. The CDR3 DNA reads TGCAGCGTTGGTGTCGGGGGGGCAGCAGATACGCAGTATTTT.

This clone was recorded only once. The V gene is TRBV14, the J gene TRBJ2-1, with D possibly TRBD1 on 6 matching bases. The ends were cut back, 6 bases at V and 6 bases at J, with 12 bases in the middle. Germline CDR1 reads SGHDN; CDR2 reads FVKESK. This CDR3 has 13 amino acids. CDR3 sequence: CASRDQGRNEQFF. CDR3 coding DNA: TGTGCCAGCAGAGATCAGGGGCGCAATGAGCAGTTCTTC.

The chain uses TRBV24-1 and TRBJ1-3; D uncertain. Looked up from germline, CDR1 is KGHDR and CDR2 is SFDVKD. This CDR3 contains 15 residues. V lost 3 bases and J lost 2, with 10 bases in between. CDR3 in DNA: TGTGCCACCAGTGATGAGCCCAAGACTGGAAACACCATATATTTT. Translated, it gives CATSDEPKTGNTIYF.

The V and J genes are TRBV5-1 and TRBJ2-1, with TRBD1 matching 10 bases. Trimming took 5 bases from V and 6 from J; bases not matched to a gene: 8. The CDR3 contains 15 residues. Germline CDR1 reads SGHRS; CDR2 reads YFSETQ. CDR3 in amino acids: CASSSGTGASNEQFF. The CDR3 nucleotides are TGCGCCAGCAGTTCCGGGACAGGGGCGTCCAATGAGCAGTTCTTC.

The chain is built from TRBV9 and TRBJ1-2; TRBD1 matches 7 bases. Germline CDR1 is SGDLS and CDR2 is YYNGEE. This CDR3 spans 14 amino acids. V dropped 3 bases and J dropped 4; count of bases not matched to a gene: 6. CDR3 in amino acids: CASSAGTASYGYTF. The CDR3 DNA follows: TGTGCCAGCAGCGCCGGGACAGCCTCCTATGGCTACACCTTC.

This chain joins TRBV10-3 and TRBJ1-4; D is unclear. Trimming removed 3 bases from V and 4 bases from J, with 9 bases in between. In germline, CDR1 is ENHRY, CDR2 SYGVKD. The CDR3 consists of 14 residues. In nucleotides, the CDR3 is TGTGCCATCAGTGACGGTGACTATAATGAAAAACTGTTTTTT. This translates into CAISDGDYNEKLFF.

The rearrangement links TRBV5-1 to TRBJ2-7; 7 nucleotides align to TRBD1. CDR3 length equals 15 residues. Trimming cost V 4 bases and J 1 base; bases outside gene matches: 8. CDR1 and CDR2 from the germline V gene are SGHRS and YFSETQ. This CDR3 is CASSHYRDRSYEQYF. The DNA for the CDR3 is TGCGCCAGCAGCCACTACCGGGACAGATCCTACGAGCAGTACTTC.

The chain uses TRBV27 and TRBJ2-3; D gene ambiguous. This CDR3 region has 11 residues. CDR1 MNHEY and CDR2 SMNVEV come from the germline V gene (reference sequence). V was clipped by 2 bases and J by 8 bases, with 5 bases between them. The CDR3 sequence: CASSLLGTQYF. The CDR3 DNA sequence: TGTGCCAGCAGTTTACTAGGTACGCAGTATTTT.

The chain is built from TRBV6-5 and TRBJ2-3; weak D call: TRBD2 (6 bases). Trimming cost V 11 bases and J 2 bases, with 20 bases left between them. This CDR3 contains 15 residues. CDR1 is MNHEY and CDR2 is SVGAGI in the germline V gene. The chain's CDR3 is CASARLESFTDTQYF. The DNA for the CDR3 is TGTGCCTCGGCGAGACTAGAGAGTTTCACAGATACGCAGTATTTT.

The V call is TRBV10-2, the J call TRBJ2-5; the D is unclear. CDR1 and CDR2 (germline): WSHSY, SAAADI. Trimming pared 5 bases from V and 1 base from J, leaving 8 bases between. The length of the CDR3 is 13 residues. This chain's CDR3 is CASSWQIQETQYF. The CDR3 region has the DNA TGCGCCAGCAGTTGGCAGATCCAAGAGACCCAGTACTTC.

This clone was counted a single time. J is TRBJ2-3 and V is TRBV7-8; D might be TRBD1 (6 bases). There are 15 residues in the CDR3. Trimming took off 6 bases at V and 6 bases at J, with 19 bases between the two ends. Germline CDR1 reads SGHVS; CDR2 reads FQNEAQ. The CDR3 sequence: CASRDNRAAPDTQYF. The CDR3 bases are TGTGCCAGCAGGGATAACAGGGCTGCCCCGGATACGCAGTATTTT.

This clone appeared many times. The rearrangement uses TRBV10-3 and TRBJ1-2, with TRBD1 matching over 8 bases. V was pared by 6 bases and J by 8 bases, with 11 bases of the junction left unmatched. Germline lookup yields CDR1 ENHRY and CDR2 SYGVKD. This CDR3 spans 14 amino acids. CDR3 region: CAISPMTGALGYTF. DNA of the CDR3: TGTGCCATCAGCCCAATGACAGGGGCCTTAGGCTACACCTTC.

This sequence joins TRBV7-2 and TRBJ2-5; TRBD2 aligns across 13 bases. V shed 4 bases and J 5 bases; nucleotides not matched to a gene: 13. The CDR3 extends over 18 amino acids. Germline assignment: CDR1 SGHTA and CDR2 FQGNSA. CDR3 sequence reads: CASSSNGTSGARRETQYF. CDR3 bases: TGTGCCAGCAGCTCAAACGGGACTAGCGGGGCCCGTAGGGAGACCCAGTACTTC. Full variable domain (remainder filled in from reference TRBV7-2 and TRBJ2-5): GAGVSQSPSNKVTEKGKDVELRCDPISGHTALYWYRQSLGQGLEFLIYFQGNSAPDKSGLPSDRFSAERTGGSVSTLTIQRTQQEDSAVYLCASSSNGTSGARRETQYFGPGTRLLVL.

The chain carries TRBV9 and TRBJ2-5; a weak D match, TRBD2 (5 bases). The CDR3 has 15 amino acids. Looked up from germline, CDR1 is SGDLS and CDR2 is YYNGEE. V was clipped by 1 base and J by 2 bases, with 12 bases between them. The CDR3 DNA reads TGTGCCAGCAGCGTATCCGGGGTTACACAAGAGACCCAGTACTTC. Translating gives CASSVSGVTQETQYF.

The genes are TRBV6-5 and TRBJ1-2; 8 bases are a match to TRBD1. V lost 6 bases, J lost 0 bases, and 6 bases stayed unmatched. CDR1 and CDR2 from the germline V gene are MNHEY and SVGAGI. The CDR3 covers 15 residues. CDR3 loop: CASRVSGGPNYGYTF. CDR3 sequence (DNA): TGTGCCAGCAGGGTATCAGGGGGCCCTAACTATGGCTACACCTTC.

J is TRBJ2-7 and V is TRBV2; D gene uncertain. V was cut by 8 bases and J by 5 bases, with 19 bases left in between. The CDR3 loop spans 14 amino acids. CDR1 and CDR2 (germline): SNHLY, FYNNEI. The CDR3 nucleotides are TGTGCCAGCCAGGCTCCTTTAAACCTACACGAGCAGTACTTC. This encodes CASQAPLNLHEQYF.

The genes are TRBV5-1 and TRBJ1-4, with D possibly being TRBD1 (6 bases). This CDR3 has 15 residues. Germline V gene sequence: CDR1 SGHRS, CDR2 YFSETQ. Trimming shortened V by 4 bases and J by 4 bases, and 14 bases separated the two germline ends. The CDR3 sequence: CASSLQQGSNEKLFF. The CDR3 DNA reads TGCGCCAGCAGCCTACAGCAGGGGAGTAATGAAAAACTGTTTTTT.

This rearrangement joins TRBV30 to TRBJ1-6, with 8 bases fitting TRBD1. This CDR3 region has 13 residues. V was pared by 8 bases and J by 7 bases, with 7 bases of the junction left unmatched. Germline CDR1 is GTSNPN and CDR2 is SVGIG (reference sequence). The CDR3 coding sequence is TGTGCCGGCAACAGGGGGGGGAATTCACCCCTCCACTTT. Encoded protein: CAGNRGGNSPLHF. Full variable domain (rest looked up from reference TRBV30 and TRBJ1-6): SQTIHQWPATLVQPVGSPLSLECTVEGTSNPNLYWYRQAAGRGLQLLFYSVGIGQISSEVPQNLSASRPQDRQFILSSKKLLLSDSGFYLCAGNRGGNSPLHFGNGTRLTVT.

V usage is TRBV5-1 and J usage is TRBJ1-2; TRBD1 aligns across 9 bases. The germline V gene encodes CDR1 SGHRS and CDR2 YFSETQ. The CDR3 runs 14 residues. Losses at the gene ends were 4 bases for V and 3 bases for J; bases not matched to a gene: 4. The CDR3 DNA sequence: TGCGCCAGCAGCACGGACAGGGGTTACTATGGCTACACCTTC. This gives the protein CASSTDRGYYGYTF. Supplemented by reference TRBV5-1 and TRBJ1-2, the full variable domain reads KAGVTQTPRYLIKTRGQQVTLSCSPISGHRSVSWYQQTPGQGLQFLFEYFSETQRNKGNFPGRFSGRQFSNSRSEMNVSTLELGDSALYLCASSTDRGYYGYTFGSGTRLTVV.

The chain couples TRBV18 to TRBJ2-5; possible D gene TRBD1, 7 bases. Germline V gives CDR1 KGHSH, CDR2 LQKENI. There are 15 residues in the CDR3. Between the trimmed V and J ends, which lost 0 bases and 2 bases, there was a span of 10 bases. The chain's CDR3 is CASSPPTGRQETQYF. The CDR3 DNA sequence: TGTGCCAGCTCACCACCGACAGGGAGGCAAGAGACCCAGTACTTC.

This clone was observed once. V and J are TRBV2 and TRBJ2-1, with a tentative D call TRBD2 (7 bases). The CDR3 covers 15 residues. Germline V gives CDR1 SNHLY, CDR2 FYNNEI. V was cut by 1 base and J by 6 bases, with 13 bases left in between. The CDR3 here is CASSEGAGALNEQFF. The CDR3 nucleotides are TGTGCCAGCAGTGAAGGGGCGGGGGCACTCAATGAGCAGTTCTTC.

The V call is TRBV30, the J call TRBJ1-5; D is uncertain. CDR1 GTSNPN and CDR2 SVGIG come from the germline V gene (reference sequence). With 0 bases removed from V and 2 bases from J, the gap between germline ends came to 14 bases. The CDR3 loop spans 16 amino acids. The CDR3 sequence: CAWSVGGGFGNQPQHF. The DNA for the CDR3 is TGTGCCTGGAGTGTTGGAGGCGGGTTTGGCAATCAGCCCCAGCATTTT.

The chain joins TRBV12-3 or TRBV12-4 to TRBJ1-6, with 7 bases matching TRBD1. This CDR3 is 13 amino acids long. The ends lost 4 bases at V and 7 bases at J; junction bases unmatched: 1. The CDR3 is CASSWDRNSPLHF. The CDR3 coding sequence is TGTGCCAGCAGTTGGGACAGAAATTCACCCCTCCACTTT.

The rearrangement links TRBV5-1 to TRBJ1-1; 7 nucleotides match TRBD1. CDR3 size: 14 residues. Germline assignment: CDR1 SGHRS and CDR2 YFSETQ. The trim removed 2 bases at V and 4 bases at J, leaving 5 bases unmatched. CDR3 residues: CASSFRTGATEAFF. In DNA form, the CDR3 reads TGCGCCAGCAGCTTTCGAACAGGGGCCACTGAAGCTTTCTTT.